The sequence of this T cell receptor beta chain was determined in a study of CD8 T cells in ankylosing spondylitis. TCRdb processed the 5' RACE reads anew with MiXCR; each CDR3 protein has one entry. Of 150,000 to 200,000 distinct CDR3 sequences in the sample, approximately 10% are singletons; the top ten hold almost 30%. The sample holds many counts of this clonotype. The CDR3 contains 12 residues. V was shortened by 4 bases and J by 3 bases, with 4 bases between the two germline ends. The V call is TRBV12-3 or TRBV12-4, the J call TRBJ2-1; D remains unclear. The sample taken for sequencing was blood, either unsorted or a sorted T cell fraction (not recorded which). This receptor was obtained from a male donor with ankylosing spondylitis or in good health (not recorded which). This chain's CDR3 is CASSSDYNEQFF. DNA for the CDR3: TGTGCCAGCAGTTCAGACTACAATGAGCAGTTCTTC.